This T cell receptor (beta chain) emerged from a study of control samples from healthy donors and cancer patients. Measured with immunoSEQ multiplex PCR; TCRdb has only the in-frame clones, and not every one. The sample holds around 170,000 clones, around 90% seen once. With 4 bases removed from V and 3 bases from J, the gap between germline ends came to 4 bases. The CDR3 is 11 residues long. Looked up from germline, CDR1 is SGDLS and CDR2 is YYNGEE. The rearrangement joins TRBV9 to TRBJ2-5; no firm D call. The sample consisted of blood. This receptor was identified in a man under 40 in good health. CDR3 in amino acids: CASSREETQYF. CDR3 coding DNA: TGTGCCAGCAGCAGAGAAGAGACCCAGTACTTC.